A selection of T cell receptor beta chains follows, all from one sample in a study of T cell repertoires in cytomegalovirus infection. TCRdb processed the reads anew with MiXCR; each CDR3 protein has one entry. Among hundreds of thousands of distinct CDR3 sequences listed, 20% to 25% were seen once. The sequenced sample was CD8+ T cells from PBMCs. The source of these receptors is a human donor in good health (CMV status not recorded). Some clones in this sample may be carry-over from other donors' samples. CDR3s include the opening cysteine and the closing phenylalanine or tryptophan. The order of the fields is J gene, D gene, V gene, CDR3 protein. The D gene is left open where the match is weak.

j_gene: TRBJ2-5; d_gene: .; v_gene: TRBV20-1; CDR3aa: CSARSGAGETQYF
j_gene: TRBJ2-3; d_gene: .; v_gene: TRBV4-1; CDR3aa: CASSQDYRGYPDTQYF
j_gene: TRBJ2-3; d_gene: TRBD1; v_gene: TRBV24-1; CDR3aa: CATSDPGQGRTTQYF
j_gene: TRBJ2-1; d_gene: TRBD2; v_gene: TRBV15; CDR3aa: CATSGGTGGNEQFF
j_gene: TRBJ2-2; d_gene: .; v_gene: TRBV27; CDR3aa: CASSHGTTGELFF
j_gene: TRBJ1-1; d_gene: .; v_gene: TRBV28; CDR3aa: CASSLWGRNTEAFF
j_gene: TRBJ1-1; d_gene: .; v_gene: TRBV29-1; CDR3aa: CSVEGGYTEAFF
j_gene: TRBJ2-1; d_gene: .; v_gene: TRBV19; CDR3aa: CASSVQGSSYNEQFF
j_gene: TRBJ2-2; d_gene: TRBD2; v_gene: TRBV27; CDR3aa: CASTPGLAGALTGELFF
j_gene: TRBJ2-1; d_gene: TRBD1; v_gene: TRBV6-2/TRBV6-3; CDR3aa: CASSYSDRGDYNEQFF
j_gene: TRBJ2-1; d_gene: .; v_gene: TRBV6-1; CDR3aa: CATRGGGADEQFF
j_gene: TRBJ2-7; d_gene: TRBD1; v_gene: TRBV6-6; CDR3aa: CASSTRDRDPYEQYF
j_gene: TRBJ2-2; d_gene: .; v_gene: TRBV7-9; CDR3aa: CASSFWTANTGELFF
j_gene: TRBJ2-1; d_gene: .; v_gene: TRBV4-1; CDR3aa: CASSQQGSSYNEQFF
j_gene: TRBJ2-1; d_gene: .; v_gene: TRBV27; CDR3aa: CASSFGLAGNEQFF
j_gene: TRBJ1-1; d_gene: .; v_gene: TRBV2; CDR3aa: CASTIGEGPTEAFF
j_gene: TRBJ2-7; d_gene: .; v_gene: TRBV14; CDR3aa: CASSQDWSSYEQYF
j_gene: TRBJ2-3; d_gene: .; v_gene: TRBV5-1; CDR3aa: CASEGEGADTQYF
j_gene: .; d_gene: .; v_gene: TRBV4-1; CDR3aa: CASSHSRLGQYF
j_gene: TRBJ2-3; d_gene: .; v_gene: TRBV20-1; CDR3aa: CSARDSRLPSTDTQYF
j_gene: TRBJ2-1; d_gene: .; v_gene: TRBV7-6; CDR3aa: CASSPPSVNPGEQFF
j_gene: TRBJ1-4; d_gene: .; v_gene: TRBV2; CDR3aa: CASTSDPGATNEKLFF